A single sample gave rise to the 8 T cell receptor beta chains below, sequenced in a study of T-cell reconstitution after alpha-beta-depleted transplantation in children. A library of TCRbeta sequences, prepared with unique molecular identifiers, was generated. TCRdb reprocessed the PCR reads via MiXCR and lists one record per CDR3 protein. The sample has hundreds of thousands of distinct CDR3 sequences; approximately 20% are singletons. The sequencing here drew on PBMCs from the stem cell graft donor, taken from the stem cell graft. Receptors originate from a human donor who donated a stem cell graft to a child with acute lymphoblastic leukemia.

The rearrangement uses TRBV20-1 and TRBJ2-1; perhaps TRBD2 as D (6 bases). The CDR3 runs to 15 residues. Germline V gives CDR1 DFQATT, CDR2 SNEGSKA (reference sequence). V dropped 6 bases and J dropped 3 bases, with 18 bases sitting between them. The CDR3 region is CSAAGTSSYYNEQFF. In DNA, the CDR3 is TGCAGTGCCGCGGGGACTTCATCGTACTACAATGAGCAGTTCTTC.

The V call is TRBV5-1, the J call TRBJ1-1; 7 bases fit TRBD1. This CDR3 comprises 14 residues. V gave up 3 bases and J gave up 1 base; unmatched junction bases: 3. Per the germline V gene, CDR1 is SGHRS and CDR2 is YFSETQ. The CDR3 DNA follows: TGCGCCAGCAGCTGGGCAGGGGGGAACACTGAAGCTTTCTTT. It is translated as CASSWAGGNTEAFF.

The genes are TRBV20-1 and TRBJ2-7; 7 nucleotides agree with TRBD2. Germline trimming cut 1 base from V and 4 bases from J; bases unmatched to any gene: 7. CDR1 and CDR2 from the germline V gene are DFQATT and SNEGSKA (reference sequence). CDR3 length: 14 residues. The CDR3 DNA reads TGCAGTGCTAGAGGGCGGGAGTACCCGTACGAGCAGTACTTC. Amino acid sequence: CSARGREYPYEQYF.

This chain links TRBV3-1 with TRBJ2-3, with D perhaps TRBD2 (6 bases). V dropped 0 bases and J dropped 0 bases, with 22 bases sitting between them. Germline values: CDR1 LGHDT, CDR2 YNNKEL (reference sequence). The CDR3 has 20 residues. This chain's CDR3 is CASSQEGTWTKGTSTDTQYF. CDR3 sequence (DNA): TGTGCCAGCAGCCAAGAGGGGACCTGGACTAAAGGCACTAGCACAGATACGCAGTATTTT.

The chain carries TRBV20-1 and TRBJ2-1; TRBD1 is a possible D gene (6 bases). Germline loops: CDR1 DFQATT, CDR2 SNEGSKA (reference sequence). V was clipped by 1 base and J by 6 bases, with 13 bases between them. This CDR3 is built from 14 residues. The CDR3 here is CSARAGEPANEQFF. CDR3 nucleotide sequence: TGCAGTGCTAGAGCAGGGGAGCCGGCCAATGAGCAGTTCTTC.

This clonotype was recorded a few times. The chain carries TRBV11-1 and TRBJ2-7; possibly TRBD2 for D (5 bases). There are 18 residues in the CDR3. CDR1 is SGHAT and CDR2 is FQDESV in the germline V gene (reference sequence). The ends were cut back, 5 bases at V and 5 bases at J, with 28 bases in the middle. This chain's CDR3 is CASSPQVGRQISGNEQYF. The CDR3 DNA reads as TGTGCCAGCAGCCCTCAAGTGGGGAGACAAATTTCGGGAAACGAGCAGTACTTC. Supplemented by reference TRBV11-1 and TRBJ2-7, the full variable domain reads EAEVAQSPRYKITEKSQAVAFWCDPISGHATLYWYRQILGQGPELLVQFQDESVVDDSQLPKDRFSAERLKGVDSTLKIQPAELGDSAMYLCASSPQVGRQISGNEQYFGPGTRLTVT.

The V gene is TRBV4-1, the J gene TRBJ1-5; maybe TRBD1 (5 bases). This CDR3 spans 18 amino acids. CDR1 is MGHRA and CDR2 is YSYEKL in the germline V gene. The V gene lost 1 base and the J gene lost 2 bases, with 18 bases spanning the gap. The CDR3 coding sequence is TGCGCCAGCAGCCAAGGGAAGTTAGGGGTAAAGGGCAATCAGCCCCAGCATTTT. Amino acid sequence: CASSQGKLGVKGNQPQHF.

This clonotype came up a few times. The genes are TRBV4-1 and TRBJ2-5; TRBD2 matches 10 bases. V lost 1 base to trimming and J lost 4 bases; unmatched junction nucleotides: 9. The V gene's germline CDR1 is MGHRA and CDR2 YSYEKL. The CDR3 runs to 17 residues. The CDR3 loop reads CASSQGPAGGRGETQYF. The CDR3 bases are TGCGCCAGCAGCCAAGGCCCAGCGGGAGGGCGAGGAGAGACCCAGTACTTC.